The clone carrying this T cell receptor (beta chain) has a count of ten or more. Its antigen is undetermined. The CDR3 is 13 residues long. Looked up from germline, CDR1 is MNHNS and CDR2 is SASEGT. V dropped 6 bases and J dropped 11; count of bases not matched to a gene: 12. This specimen belongs to a study of CD8 T cells in ankylosing spondylitis. Findings and limits, study-wide: Clones tied to disease were said to be significantly enriched in matched ankylosing spondylitis synovial fluid. Previously reported in reactive arthritis synovial fluid and blood were some of the motif variants. Disease-linked clones proved CD8+ and comparatively uncommon in peripheral blood. Ankylosing spondylitis blood appeared to carry a characteristic TCR beta motif of roughly eight highly homologous variants.

Quantitative 5'-RACE with molecular barcodes was used to make the TCR beta libraries. TCRdb reanalysed the 5' RACE reads using MiXCR and keeps one entry per CDR3 protein. This sample yields 500,000 to 650,000 distinct CDR3 sequences, of which roughly 5.3% are seen a single time; roughly 3.2% belongs to the top ten. The TCR comes from a male donor with ankylosing spondylitis. The chain joins TRBV6-1 to TRBJ1-2; 7 bases match TRBD1. Sequencing was carried out using blood, either unsorted or a sorted T cell fraction (not recorded which). The CDR3 is CASRPQTQGPYTF. DNA for the CDR3: TGTGCCAGCAGACCTCAGACACAGGGGCCGTACACCTTC.